The clone carrying this T cell receptor beta chain was seen repeatedly, ten times or more. Its antigen remains unidentified. These data belong to a study of T cells in Graves' hyperthyroidism and ophthalmopathy. Study-level findings and limits: Model output signaled ophthalmopathy a median 6.5 months ahead of onset. From stable hyperthyroidism, ophthalmopathy was set apart by a 13 V-J model.

TCR beta CDR3 sequences were amplified from RNA transcripts. Researchers ran a first-round RT-PCR on the TCR CDR3 using the HTBI primer set. TCRdb reprocessed the multiplex PCR reads via MiXCR and lists one record per CDR3 protein. The sample records under 400,000 distinct CDR3 sequences, 16% being singletons. Germline V gene lookup returns CDR1 SGHRS and CDR2 YFSETQ. The length of the CDR3 is 15 residues. V lost 2 bases, J lost 2 bases, and 13 bases lay in between. The material sequenced was blood. This sequence originates from a man between 25 and 39 years old with Graves' hyperthyroidism. The chain joins TRBV5-1 to TRBJ1-1; D ambiguous. This CDR3 reads CASSFYITSNTEAFF. DNA of the CDR3: TGCGCCAGCAGCTTCTATATCACAAGTAACACTGAAGCTTTCTTT.